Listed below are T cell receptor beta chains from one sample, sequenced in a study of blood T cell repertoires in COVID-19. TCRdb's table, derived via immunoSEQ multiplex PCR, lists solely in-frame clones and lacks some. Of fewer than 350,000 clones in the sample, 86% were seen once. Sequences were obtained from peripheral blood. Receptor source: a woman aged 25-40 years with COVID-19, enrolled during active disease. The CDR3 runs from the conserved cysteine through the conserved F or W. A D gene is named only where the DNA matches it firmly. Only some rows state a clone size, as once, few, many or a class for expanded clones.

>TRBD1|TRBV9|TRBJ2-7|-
CASSPLSGTGGSYEQYF
TGTGCCAGCAGCCCCCTCTCCGGGACAGGGGGGTCCTACGAGCAGTACTTC
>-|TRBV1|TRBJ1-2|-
CTSSQDRRIAGAIGSNYGYTF
TGCACCAGCAGCCAAGACCGCCGAATTGCTGGGGCAATTGGATCTAACTATGGCTACACCTTC
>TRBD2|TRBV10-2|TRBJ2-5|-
CASTWSSGGAAETQYF
TGCGCCAGCACCTGGAGTAGCGGGGGGGCCGCAGAGACCCAGTACTTC
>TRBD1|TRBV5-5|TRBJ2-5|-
CASSLTRDRGRVTQYF
TGTGCCAGCAGCCTCACCCGGGACAGGGGGCGAGTGACCCAGTACTTC
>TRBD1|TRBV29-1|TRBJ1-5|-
CSVRGQGANQPQHF
TGCAGCGTGAGGGGACAGGGGGCGAATCAGCCCCAGCATTTT
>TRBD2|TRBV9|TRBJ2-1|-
CASSFNKMTPGLAGASEQFF
TGTGCCAGCAGCTTCAATAAAATGACCCCGGGACTAGCGGGGGCAAGTGAGCAGTTCTTC
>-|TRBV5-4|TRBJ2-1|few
CASSFDNRELDEQFF
TGTGCCAGCAGCTTTGATAACAGGGAGTTGGATGAGCAGTTCTTC
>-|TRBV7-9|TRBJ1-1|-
CASSFSDSNTEAFF
TGTGCCAGCAGCTTCTCTGACAGTAACACTGAAGCTTTCTTT
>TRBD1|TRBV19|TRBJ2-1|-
CASSRTGALNEQFF
TGTGCCAGTAGTAGAACAGGGGCTTTGAATGAGCAGTTCTTC
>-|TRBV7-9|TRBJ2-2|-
CASSLSTGDISGELFF
TGTGCCAGCAGCCTATCTACAGGCGATATTAGCGGGGAGCTGTTTTTT
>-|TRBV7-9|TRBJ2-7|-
CASSLAGGLPEQYF
TGTGCCAGCAGCTTAGCGGGGGGGCTGCCTGAGCAGTACTTC
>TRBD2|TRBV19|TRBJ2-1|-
CASSISAGGPNEQFF
TGTGCCAGTAGTATTTCCGCGGGGGGGCCCAATGAGCAGTTCTTC
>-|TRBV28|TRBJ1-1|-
CASSWGPGNTEAFF
TGTGCCAGCAGTTGGGGCCCAGGGAACACTGAAGCTTTCTTT
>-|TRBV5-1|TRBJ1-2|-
CASSLDGINYGYTF
TGCGCCAGCAGCTTGGACGGGATTAACTATGGCTACACCTTC
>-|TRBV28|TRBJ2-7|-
CASGVGTIGYEQYF
TGTGCCAGCGGGGTCGGGACAATAGGGTACGAGCAGTACTTC
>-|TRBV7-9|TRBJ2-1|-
CASTNSRGASYNEQFF
TGTGCCAGCACCAACAGCCGGGGGGCCTCCTACAATGAGCAGTTCTTC
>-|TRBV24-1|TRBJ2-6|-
CATSDSDSSSGANVLTF
TGTGCCACCAGTGACTCTGACAGTTCCTCTGGGGCCAACGTCCTGACTTTC
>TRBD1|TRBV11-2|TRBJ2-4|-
CASSWQTGGNIQYF
TGTGCCAGCAGCTGGCAGACAGGGGGGAACATTCAGTACTTC
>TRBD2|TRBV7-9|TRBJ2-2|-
CASSFGLASGELFF
TGTGCCAGCAGCTTCGGACTAGCTTCTGGGGAGCTGTTTTTT
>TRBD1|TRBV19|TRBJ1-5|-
CASSIGQGPNQPQHF
TGTGCCAGTAGTATAGGACAGGGCCCTAATCAGCCCCAGCATTTT
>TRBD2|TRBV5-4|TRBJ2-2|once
CASSIRTSGENTGELFF
TGTGCCAGCAGCATTCGGACTAGCGGGGAGAACACCGGGGAGCTGTTTTTT
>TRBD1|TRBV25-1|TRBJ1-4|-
CASGRTGYGEKLFF
TGTGCCAGCGGCAGGACAGGGTATGGAGAAAAACTGTTTTTT
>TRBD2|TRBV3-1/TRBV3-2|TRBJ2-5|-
CASSQDLIAGGLLQYF
TGTGCCAGCAGCCAAGATCTAATAGCGGGGGGCCTACTCCAGTACTTC
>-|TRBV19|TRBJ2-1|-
CASTSYNEQFF
TGTGCCAGTACTTCCTACAATGAGCAGTTCTTC
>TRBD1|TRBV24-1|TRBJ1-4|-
CAIGQAANEKLFF
TGTGCCATCGGACAGGCCGCTAATGAAAAACTGTTTTTT
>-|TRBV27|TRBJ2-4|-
CASSPLGDKNIQYF
TGTGCCAGCAGCCCTTTAGGGGATAAAAACATTCAGTACTTC
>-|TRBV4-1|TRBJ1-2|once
CASSQVGTLQFGYTF
TGCGCCAGCAGCCAAGTAGGGACATTGCAATTTGGCTACACCTTC
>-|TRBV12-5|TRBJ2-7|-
CASGLVFGGYYEQYF
TGTGCTAGTGGTTTGGTATTTGGAGGGTACTACGAGCAGTACTTC
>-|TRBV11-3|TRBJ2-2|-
CASSLARGGTGELFF
TGTGCCAGCAGCTTAGCGCGGGGAGGCACCGGGGAGCTGTTTTTT
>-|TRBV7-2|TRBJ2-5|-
CASSLAVGRGQETQYF
TGTGCCAGCAGCTTAGCGGTCGGCCGGGGGCAAGAGACCCAGTACTTC
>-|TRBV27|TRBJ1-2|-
CASSLNRAGGYTF
TGTGCCAGCAGTCTTAACAGGGCTGGTGGCTACACCTTC
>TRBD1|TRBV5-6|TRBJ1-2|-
CASSQGGQGGYTF
TGTGCCAGCAGCCAGGGGGGACAGGGTGGCTACACCTTC
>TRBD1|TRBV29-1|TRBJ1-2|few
CSANRDSAYYTF
TGCAGCGCAAACCGGGACAGCGCTTACTACACCTTC
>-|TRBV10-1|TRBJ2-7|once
CASSEEDSYEQYF
TGCGCCAGCAGTGAAGAGGACTCCTACGAGCAGTACTTC
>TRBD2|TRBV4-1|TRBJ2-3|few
CASSRLLGLAEPTDTQYF
TGCGCCAGCAGCCGCCTATTGGGACTAGCGGAACCCACAGATACGCAGTATTTT
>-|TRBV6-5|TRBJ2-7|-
CASSTYEQYF
TGTGCCAGCAGCACTTACGAGCAGTACTTC
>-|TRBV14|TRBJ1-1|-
CASSPPGWENTEAFF
TGTGCCAGCAGCCCCCCGGGATGGGAGAACACTGAAGCTTTCTTT
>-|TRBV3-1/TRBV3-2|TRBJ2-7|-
CASSLSSYEQYF
TGTGCCAGCAGCCTCTCTTCCTACGAGCAGTACTTC
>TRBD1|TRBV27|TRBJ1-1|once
CASRLTGGHTEAFF
TGTGCCAGCAGATTAACAGGGGGCCACACTGAAGCTTTCTTT
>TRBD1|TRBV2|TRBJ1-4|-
CASSDSGTGGAANEKLFF
TGTGCCAGCAGTGACTCCGGGACAGGGGGCGCCGCTAATGAAAAACTGTTTTTT